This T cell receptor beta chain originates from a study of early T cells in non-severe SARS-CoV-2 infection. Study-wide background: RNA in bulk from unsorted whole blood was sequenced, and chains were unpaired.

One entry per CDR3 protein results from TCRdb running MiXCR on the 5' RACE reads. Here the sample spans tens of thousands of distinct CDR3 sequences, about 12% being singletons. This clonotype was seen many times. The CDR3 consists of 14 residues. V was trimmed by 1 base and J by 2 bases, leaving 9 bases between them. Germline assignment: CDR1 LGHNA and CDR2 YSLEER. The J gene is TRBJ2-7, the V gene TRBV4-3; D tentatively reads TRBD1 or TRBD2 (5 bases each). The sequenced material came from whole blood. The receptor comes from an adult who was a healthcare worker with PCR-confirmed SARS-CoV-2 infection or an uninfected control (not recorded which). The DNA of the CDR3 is TGCGCCAGCAGCCAAGCGTGGGGGACCTACGAGCAGTACTTC. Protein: CASSQAWGTYEQYF.